Each of the 4 T cell receptor beta chains below was sequenced from the same sample in a study of blood T cell repertoires in COVID-19. Sequencing was performed with immunoSEQ multiplex PCR; in TCRdb, only in-frame clones are kept and a portion is missing. The table includes 35,000 to 45,000 clones, around 91% detected once. Sequenced input: peripheral blood. Receptors were obtained from a middle-aged man with active COVID-19.

This clone showed up just a few times. The J gene is TRBJ2-7, the V gene TRBV5-1, with TRBD2 identical over 11 bases. V lost 4 bases to trimming and J lost 2 bases; unmatched junction nucleotides: 5. This CDR3 is built from 15 residues. Germline V gives CDR1 SGHRS, CDR2 YFSETQ. The CDR3 loop reads CASSGRTSGPYEQYF. The CDR3 DNA reads as TGCGCCAGCAGCGGGCGGACTAGCGGGCCCTACGAGCAGTACTTC. The full variable domain, rest sourced from reference TRBV5-1 and TRBJ2-7, is KAGVTQTPRYLIKTRGQQVTLSCSPISGHRSVSWYQQTPGQGLQFLFEYFSETQRNKGNFPGRFSGRQFSNSRSEMNVSTLELGDSALYLCASSGRTSGPYEQYFGPGTRLTVT.

CDR3 in amino acids: CASSLGQFSGGELFF. The CDR3 DNA follows: TGCGCCAGCAGCTTGGGCCAGTTCTCGGGCGGGGAGCTGTTTTTT. The chain is built from TRBV5-1 and TRBJ2-2; D unclear. This CDR3 region has 15 residues. Germline loops: CDR1 SGHRS, CDR2 YFSETQ. V gave up 0 bases and J gave up 7 bases, with 13 bases separating them.

This chain links TRBV19 with TRBJ2-2, with D tentatively TRBD1 (6 bases). CDR3 length equals 16 residues. V dropped 4 bases and J dropped 6 bases, with 18 bases sitting between them. The germline V gene encodes CDR1 LNHDA and CDR2 SQIVND (reference sequence). The CDR3 is CASSTWDTPNPGELFF. CDR3 nucleotides: TGTGCCAGTAGTACTTGGGACACCCCGAATCCCGGGGAGCTGTTTTTT.

The V gene is TRBV7-8, the J gene TRBJ1-5, with 7 positions matching TRBD1. This CDR3 is built from 13 residues. J was trimmed by 8 bases and V by 4 bases; bases with no gene match: 5. In germline, CDR1 is SGHVS, CDR2 FQNEAQ. The CDR3 nucleotides read TGTGCCAGCAGCTCCCTTGGACAGGAGCCCCAGCATTTT. Its translation: CASSSLGQEPQHF.